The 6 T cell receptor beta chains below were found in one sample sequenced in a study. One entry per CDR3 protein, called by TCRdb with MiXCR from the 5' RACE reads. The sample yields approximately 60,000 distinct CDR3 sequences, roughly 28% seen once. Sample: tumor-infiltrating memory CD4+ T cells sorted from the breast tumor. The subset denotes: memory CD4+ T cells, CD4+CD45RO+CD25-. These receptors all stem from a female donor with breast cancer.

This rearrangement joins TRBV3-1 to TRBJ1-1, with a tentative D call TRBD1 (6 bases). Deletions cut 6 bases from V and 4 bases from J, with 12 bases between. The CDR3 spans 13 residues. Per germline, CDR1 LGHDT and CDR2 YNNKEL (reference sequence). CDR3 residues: CASSIKGGTEAFF. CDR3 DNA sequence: TGTGCCAGCAGTATAAAAGGGGGCACTGAAGCTTTCTTT.

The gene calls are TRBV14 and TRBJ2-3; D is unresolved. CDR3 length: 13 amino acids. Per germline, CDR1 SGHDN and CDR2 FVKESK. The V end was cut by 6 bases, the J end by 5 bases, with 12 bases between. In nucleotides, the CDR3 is TGTGCCAGCAGTATTGGGAACCGAGATACGCAGTATTTT. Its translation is CASSIGNRDTQYF.

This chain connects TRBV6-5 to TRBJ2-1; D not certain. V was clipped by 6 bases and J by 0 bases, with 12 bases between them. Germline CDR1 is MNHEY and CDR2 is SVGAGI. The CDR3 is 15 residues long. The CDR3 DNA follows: TGTGCCAGCAGGATACGGACCAGCTCCTACAATGAGCAGTTCTTC. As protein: CASRIRTSSYNEQFF.

CDR3 nucleotide sequence: TGTGCCAGCTCACCGGACAGAGGGCATCCTACGAGGTACTTC. Translation: CASSPDRGHPTRYF. The chain uses TRBV18 and TRBJ2-7; TRBD1 might be the D (6 bases). CDR1 KGHSH and CDR2 LQKENI come from the germline V gene. V dropped 3 bases and J dropped 12 bases, with 21 bases sitting between them. This CDR3 has 14 amino acids.

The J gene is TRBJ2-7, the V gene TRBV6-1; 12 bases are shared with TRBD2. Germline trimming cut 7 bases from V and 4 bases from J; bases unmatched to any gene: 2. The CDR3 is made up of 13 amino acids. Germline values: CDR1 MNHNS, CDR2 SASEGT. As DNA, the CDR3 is TGTGCCAGCAAGGGGACTAGCGGGTACGAGCAGTACTTC. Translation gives CASKGTSGYEQYF.

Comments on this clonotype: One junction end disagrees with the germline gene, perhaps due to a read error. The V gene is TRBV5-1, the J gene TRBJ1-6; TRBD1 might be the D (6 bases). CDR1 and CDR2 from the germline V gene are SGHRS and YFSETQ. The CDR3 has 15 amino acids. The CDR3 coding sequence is TGTGCCAGCAGCCCAGGGGTAGGGTTCAATTCACCCCTCCACTTT. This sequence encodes CASSPGVGFNSPLHF.